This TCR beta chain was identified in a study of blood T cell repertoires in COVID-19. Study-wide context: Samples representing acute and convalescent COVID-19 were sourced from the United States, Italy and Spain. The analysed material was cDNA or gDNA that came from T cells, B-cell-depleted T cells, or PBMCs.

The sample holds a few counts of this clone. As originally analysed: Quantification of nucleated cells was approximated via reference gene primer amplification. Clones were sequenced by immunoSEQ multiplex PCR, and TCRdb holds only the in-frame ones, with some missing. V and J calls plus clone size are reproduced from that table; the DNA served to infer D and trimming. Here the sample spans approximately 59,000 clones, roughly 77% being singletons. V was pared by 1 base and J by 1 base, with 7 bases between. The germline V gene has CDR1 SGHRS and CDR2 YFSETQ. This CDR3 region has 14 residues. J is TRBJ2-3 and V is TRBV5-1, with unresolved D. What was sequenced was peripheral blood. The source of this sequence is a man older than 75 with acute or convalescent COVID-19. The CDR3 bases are TGCGCCAGCAGCTTGTACCTAGGCACAGATACGCAGTATTTT. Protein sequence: CASSLYLGTDTQYF.